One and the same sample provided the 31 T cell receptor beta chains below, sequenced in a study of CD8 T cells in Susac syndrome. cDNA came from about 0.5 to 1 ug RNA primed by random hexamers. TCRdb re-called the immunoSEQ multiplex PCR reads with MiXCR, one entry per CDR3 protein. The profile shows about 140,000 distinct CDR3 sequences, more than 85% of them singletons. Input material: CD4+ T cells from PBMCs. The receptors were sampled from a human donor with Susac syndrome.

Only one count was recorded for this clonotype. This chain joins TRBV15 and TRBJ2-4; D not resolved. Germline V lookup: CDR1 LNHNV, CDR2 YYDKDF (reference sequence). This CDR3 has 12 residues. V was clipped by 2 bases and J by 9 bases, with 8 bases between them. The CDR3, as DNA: TGTGCCACCAGCAGATCGCAGAGCATTCAGTACTTC. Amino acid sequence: CATSRSQSIQYF.

CDR3 protein: CASSFFTSGRNEQFF. The CDR3, as DNA: TGTGCCAGCAGCTTTTTTACTAGCGGGAGGAATGAGCAGTTCTTC. V and J are TRBV7-2 and TRBJ2-1, with 12 bases aligning to TRBD2. The CDR3 length is 15 residues. CDR1 and CDR2 from the germline V gene are SGHTA and FQGNSA. Losses at the gene ends were 3 bases for V and 7 bases for J; bases not matched to a gene: 4.

CDR3 protein: CAWSGRGITDTQYF. The CDR3 nucleotides are TGTGCCTGGAGTGGCCGGGGAATCACAGATACGCAGTATTTT. This chain uses TRBV30 with TRBJ2-3, with TRBD2 as a possible D gene (5 bases). CDR1 is GTSNPN, CDR2 SVGIG, per germline (reference sequence). The CDR3 spans 14 residues. V gave up 1 base and J gave up 2 bases, with 10 bases separating them.

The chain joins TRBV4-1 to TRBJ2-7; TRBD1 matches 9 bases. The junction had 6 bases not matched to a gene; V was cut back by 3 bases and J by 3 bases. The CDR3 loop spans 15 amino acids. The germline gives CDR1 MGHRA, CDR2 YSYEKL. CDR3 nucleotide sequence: TGCGCCAGCAGCCATTTCCGGGACAGGGACTACGAGCAGTACTTC. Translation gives CASSHFRDRDYEQYF.

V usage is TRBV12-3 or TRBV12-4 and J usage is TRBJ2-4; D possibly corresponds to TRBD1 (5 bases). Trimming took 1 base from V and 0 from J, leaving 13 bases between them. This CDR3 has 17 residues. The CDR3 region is CASSLDRQSLAKNIQYF. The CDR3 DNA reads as TGTGCCAGCAGTTTAGACCGACAGAGTCTAGCCAAAAACATTCAGTACTTC.

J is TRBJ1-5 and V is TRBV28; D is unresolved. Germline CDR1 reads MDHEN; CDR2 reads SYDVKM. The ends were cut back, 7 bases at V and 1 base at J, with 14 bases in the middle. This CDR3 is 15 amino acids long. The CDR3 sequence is CASTLQGPSNQPQHF. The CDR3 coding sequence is TGTGCCAGCACCTTGCAAGGTCCAAGCAATCAGCCCCAGCATTTT.

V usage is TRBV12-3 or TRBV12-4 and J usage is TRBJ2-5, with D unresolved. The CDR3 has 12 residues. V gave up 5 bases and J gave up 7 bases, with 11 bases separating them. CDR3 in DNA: TGTGCCAGCAGTCCGAGGATGGGGACCCAGTACTTC. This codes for CASSPRMGTQYF.

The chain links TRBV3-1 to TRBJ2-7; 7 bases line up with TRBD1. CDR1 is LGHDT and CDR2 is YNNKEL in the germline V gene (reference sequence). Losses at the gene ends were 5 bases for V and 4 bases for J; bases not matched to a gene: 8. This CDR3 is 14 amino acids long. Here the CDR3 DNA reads TGTGCCAGCAGCACTCGGACAGGAGGATACGAGCAGTACTTC. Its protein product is CASSTRTGGYEQYF.

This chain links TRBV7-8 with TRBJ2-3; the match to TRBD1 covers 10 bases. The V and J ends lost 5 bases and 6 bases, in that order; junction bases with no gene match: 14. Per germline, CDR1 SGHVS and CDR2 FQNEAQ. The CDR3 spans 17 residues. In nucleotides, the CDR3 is TGTGCCAGCAGCCCGACTTATCCCGGGACAGGGGTGGATACGCAGTATTTT. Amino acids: CASSPTYPGTGVDTQYF.

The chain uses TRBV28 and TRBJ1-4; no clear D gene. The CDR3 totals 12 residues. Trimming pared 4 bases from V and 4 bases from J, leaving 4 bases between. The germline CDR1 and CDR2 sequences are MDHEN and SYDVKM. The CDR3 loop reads CASSWGNEKLFF. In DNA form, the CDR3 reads TGTGCCAGCAGTTGGGGTAATGAAAAACTGTTTTTT.

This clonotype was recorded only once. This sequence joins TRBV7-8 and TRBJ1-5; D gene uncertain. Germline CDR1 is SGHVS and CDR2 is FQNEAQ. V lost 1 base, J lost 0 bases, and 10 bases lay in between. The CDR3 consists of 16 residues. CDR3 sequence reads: CASSLVERYSNQPQHF. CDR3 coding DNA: TGTGCCAGCAGCTTAGTAGAACGGTATAGCAATCAGCCCCAGCATTTT.

The CDR3 DNA reads as TGTGCCAGCTCACGCCGGGACAGGGGGTCCTCCTACGAGCAGTACTTC. This gives the protein CASSRRDRGSSYEQYF. This rearrangement joins TRBV18 to TRBJ2-7, with 11 nucleotides matching TRBD1. CDR1 is KGHSH and CDR2 is LQKENI in the germline V gene. The CDR3 covers 16 residues. The ends lost 4 bases at V and 0 bases at J; junction bases unmatched: 5.

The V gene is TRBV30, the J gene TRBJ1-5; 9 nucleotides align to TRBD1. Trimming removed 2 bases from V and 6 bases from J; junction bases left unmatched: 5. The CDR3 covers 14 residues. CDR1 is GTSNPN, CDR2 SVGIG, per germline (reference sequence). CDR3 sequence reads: CAWSPGTGPQPQHF. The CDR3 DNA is TGTGCCTGGAGTCCCGGGACAGGGCCTCAGCCCCAGCATTTT.

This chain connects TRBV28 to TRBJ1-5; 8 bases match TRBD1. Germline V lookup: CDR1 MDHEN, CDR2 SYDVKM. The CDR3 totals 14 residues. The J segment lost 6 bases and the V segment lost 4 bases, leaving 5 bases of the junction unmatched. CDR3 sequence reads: CASSSRTGFQPQHF. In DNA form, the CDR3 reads TGTGCCAGCAGTTCCCGGACAGGGTTTCAGCCCCAGCATTTT.

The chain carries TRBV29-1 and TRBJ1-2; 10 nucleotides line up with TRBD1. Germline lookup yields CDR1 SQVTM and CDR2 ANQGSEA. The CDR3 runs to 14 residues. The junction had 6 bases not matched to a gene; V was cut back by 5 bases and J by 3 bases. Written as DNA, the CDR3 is TGCAGCGTTACCCCCGGGACAGGGGACTATGGCTACACCTTC. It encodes CSVTPGTGDYGYTF. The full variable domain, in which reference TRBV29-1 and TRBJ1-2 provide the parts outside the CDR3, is SAVISQKPSRDICQRGTSLTIQCQVDSQVTMMFWYRQQPGQSLTLIATANQGSEATYESGFVIDKFPISRPNLTFSTLTVSNMSPEDSSIYLCSVTPGTGDYGYTFGSGTRLTVV.

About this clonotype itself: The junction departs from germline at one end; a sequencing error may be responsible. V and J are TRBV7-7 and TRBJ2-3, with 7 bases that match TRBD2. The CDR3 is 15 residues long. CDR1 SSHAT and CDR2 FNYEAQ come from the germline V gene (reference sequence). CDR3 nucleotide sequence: TGTGCTAGCAGCTCCGGGGGGACTAGCACAGATACGCAGTATTTT. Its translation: CASSSGGTSTDTQYF.

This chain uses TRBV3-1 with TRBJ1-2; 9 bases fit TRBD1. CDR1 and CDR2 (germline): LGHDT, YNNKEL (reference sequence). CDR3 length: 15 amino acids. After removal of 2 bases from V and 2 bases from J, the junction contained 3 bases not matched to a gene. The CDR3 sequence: CASSQRDRANYGYTF. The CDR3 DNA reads TGTGCCAGCAGCCAACGGGACAGGGCGAACTATGGCTACACCTTC. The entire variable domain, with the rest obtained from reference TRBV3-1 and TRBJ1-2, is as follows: DTAVSQTPKYLVTQMGNDKSIKCEQNLGHDTMYWYKQDSKKFLKIMFSYNNKELIINETVPNRFSPKSPDKAHLNLHINSLELGDSAVYFCASSQRDRANYGYTFGSGTRLTVV.

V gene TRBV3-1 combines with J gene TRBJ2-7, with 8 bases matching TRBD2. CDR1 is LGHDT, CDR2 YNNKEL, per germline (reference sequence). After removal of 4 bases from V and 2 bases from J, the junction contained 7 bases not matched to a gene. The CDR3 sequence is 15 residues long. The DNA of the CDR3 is TGTGCCAGCAGCCGAAGCGGGGGCCTAACCTACGAGCAGTACTTC. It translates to CASSRSGGLTYEQYF.

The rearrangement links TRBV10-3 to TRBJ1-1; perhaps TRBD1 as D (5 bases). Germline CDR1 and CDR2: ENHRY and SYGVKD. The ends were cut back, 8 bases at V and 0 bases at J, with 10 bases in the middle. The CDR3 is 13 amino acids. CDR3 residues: CAISEQVNTEAFF. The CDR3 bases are TGTGCCATCTCTGAACAGGTGAACACTGAAGCTTTCTTT.

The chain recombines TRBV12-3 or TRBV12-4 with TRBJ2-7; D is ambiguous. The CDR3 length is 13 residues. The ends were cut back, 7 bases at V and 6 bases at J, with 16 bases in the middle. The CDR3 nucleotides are TGTGCCAGCACCCCTGATTCAGTTTCCGAGCAGTACTTC. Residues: CASTPDSVSEQYF.

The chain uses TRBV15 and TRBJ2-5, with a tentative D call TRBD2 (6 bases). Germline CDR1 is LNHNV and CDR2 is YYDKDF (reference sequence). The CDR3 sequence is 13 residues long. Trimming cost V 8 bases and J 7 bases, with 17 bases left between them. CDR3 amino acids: CATGGGTWATQYF. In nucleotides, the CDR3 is TGTGCCACCGGCGGCGGGACTTGGGCGACCCAGTACTTC.

CDR3 DNA sequence: TGCGCCAGCAGCTTGGCCGGAGGAGGGGGCGAGACTGAAGCTTTCTTT. As protein: CASSLAGGGGETEAFF. The chain links TRBV5-1 to TRBJ1-1, with 7 bases lining up with TRBD1. J gave up 5 bases and V 0 bases, and 10 bases lay outside the gene matches. In germline, CDR1 is SGHRS, CDR2 YFSETQ. The CDR3 runs 16 residues.

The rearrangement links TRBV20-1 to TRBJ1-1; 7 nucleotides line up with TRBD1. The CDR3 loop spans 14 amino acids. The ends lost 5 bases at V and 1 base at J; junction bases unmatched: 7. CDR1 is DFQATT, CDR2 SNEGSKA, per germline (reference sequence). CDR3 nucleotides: TGCAGTGCTGTCGACAGGGCTAAGAACACTGAAGCTTTCTTT. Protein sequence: CSAVDRAKNTEAFF.

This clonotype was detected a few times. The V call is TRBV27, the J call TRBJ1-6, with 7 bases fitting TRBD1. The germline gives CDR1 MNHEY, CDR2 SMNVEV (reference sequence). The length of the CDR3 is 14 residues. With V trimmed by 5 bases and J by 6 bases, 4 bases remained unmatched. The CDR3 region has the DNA TGTGCCAGCAGTCACGACAGGGTTAATTCACCCCTCCACTTT. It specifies CASSHDRVNSPLHF.

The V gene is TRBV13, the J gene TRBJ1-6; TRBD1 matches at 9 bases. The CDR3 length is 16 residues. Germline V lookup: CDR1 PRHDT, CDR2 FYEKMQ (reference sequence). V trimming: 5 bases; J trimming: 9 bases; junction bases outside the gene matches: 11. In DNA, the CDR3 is TGTGCCAGCAGCGAACGACCGGGACAGGGAATTTCACCCCTCCACTTT. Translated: CASSERPGQGISPLHF.

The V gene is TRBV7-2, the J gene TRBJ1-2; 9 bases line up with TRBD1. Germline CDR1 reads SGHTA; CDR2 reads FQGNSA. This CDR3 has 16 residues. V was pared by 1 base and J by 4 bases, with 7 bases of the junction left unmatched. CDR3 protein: CASSLDPGTGRYGYTF. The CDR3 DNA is TGTGCCAGCAGCTTAGATCCCGGGACAGGGCGCTATGGCTACACCTTC.

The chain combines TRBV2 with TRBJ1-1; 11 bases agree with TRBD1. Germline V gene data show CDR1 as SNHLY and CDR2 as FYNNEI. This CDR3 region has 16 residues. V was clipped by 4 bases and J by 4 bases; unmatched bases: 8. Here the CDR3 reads CASSGGTGGEGTEAFF. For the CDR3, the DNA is TGTGCCAGCAGTGGGGGGACAGGGGGTGAGGGCACTGAAGCTTTCTTT.

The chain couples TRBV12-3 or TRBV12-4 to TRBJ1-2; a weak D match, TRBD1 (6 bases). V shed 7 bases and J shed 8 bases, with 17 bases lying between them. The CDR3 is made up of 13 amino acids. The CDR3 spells CASTPWGGPGYTF. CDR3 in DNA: TGTGCCAGCACCCCGTGGGGGGGCCCGGGCTACACCTTC.

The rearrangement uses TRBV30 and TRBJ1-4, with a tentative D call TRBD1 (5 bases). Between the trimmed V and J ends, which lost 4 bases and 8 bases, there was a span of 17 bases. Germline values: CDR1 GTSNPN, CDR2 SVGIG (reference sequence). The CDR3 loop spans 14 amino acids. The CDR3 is CAWNLGWGGEKLFF. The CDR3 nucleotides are TGTGCCTGGAACCTCGGGTGGGGCGGCGAAAAACTGTTTTTT. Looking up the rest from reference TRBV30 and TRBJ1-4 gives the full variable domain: SQTIHQWPATLVQPVGSPLSLECTVEGTSNPNLYWYRQAAGRGLQLLFYSVGIGQISSEVPQNLSASRPQDRQFILSSKKLLLSDSGFYLCAWNLGWGGEKLFFGSGTQLSVL.

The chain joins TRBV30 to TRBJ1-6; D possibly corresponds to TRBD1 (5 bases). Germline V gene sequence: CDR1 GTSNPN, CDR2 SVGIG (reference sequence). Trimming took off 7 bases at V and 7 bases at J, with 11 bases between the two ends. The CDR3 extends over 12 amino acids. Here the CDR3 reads CAFGTNNSPLHF. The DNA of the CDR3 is TGTGCCTTCGGGACTAACAATTCACCCCTCCACTTT.

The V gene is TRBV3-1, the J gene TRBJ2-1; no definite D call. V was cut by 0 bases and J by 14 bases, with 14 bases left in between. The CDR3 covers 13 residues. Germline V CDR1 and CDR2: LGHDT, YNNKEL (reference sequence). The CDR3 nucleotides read TGTGCCAGCAGCCAAGATCCGGCGGCTAGTGAGTTCTTC. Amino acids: CASSQDPAASEFF.